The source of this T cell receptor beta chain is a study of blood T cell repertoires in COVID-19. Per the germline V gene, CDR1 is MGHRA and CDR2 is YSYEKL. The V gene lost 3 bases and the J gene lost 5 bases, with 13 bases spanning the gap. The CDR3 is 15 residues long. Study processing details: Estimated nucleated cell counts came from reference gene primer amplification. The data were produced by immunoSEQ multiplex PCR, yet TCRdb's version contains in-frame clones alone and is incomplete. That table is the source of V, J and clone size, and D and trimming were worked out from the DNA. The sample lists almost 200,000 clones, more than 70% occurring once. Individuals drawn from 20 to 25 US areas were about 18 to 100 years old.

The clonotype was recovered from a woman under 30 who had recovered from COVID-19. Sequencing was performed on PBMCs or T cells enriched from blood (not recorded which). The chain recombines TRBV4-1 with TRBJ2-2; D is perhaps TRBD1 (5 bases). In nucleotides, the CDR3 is TGCGCCAGCAGCCATTTGGGCAGGGAAACCGGGGAGCTGTTTTTT. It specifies CASSHLGRETGELFF.